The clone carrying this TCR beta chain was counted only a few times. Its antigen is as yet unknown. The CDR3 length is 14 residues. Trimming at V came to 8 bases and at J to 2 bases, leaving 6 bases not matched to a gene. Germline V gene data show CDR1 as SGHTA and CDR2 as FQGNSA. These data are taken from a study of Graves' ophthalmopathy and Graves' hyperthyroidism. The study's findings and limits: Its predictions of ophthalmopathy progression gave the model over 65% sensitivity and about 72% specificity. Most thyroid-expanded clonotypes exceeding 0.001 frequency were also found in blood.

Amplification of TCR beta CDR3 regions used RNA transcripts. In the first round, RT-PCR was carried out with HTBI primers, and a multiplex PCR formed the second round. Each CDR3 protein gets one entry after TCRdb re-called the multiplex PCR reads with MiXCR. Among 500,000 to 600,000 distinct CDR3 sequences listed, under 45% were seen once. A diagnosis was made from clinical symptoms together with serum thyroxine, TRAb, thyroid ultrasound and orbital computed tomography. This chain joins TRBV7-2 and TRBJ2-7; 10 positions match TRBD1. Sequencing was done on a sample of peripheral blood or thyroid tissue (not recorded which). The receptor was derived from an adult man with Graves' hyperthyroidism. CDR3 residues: CASRIDRGPYEQYF. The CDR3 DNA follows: TGTGCCAGCCGGATTGACAGGGGGCCCTACGAGCAGTACTTC.